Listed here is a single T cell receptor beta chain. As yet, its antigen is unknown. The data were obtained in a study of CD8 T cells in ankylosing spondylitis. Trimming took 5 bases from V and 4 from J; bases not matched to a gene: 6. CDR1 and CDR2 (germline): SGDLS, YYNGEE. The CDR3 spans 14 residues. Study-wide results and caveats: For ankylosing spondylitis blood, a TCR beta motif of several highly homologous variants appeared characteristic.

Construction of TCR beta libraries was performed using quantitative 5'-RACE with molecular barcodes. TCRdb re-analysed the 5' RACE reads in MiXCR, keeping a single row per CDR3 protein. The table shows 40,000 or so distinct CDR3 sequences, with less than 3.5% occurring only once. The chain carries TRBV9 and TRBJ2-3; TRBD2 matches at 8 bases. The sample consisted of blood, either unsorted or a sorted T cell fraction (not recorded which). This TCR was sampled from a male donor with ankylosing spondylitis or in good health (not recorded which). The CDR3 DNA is TGTGCCAGCAGGGGTAGCGGGAAGTCAGATACGCAGTATTTT. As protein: CASRGSGKSDTQYF.